This TCR beta chain appears in the sequencing data of a study of TIL therapy for anti-PD-1-resistant metastatic lung cancer. Study overall: Tumors had a median PD-L1 proportion score of approximately 6.4%. Median tumor mutation burden was about 1.5 mutations per megabase.

The time point is: pre-treatment sample, taken before nivolumab and TIL therapy. Stage 4 NSCLC adults joined between late 2017 and January 2020. This clone was recorded a few times. Sequencing used immunoSEQ v3. The assay was immunoSEQ multiplex PCR, and TCRdb's table has in-frame clones only and misses some. Of more than 50,000 clones listed, roughly 91% were seen once; the top ten hold just over 2.5%. The origin of this receptor is a person between 25 and 79 years old with non-small cell lung cancer. The source was blood, collected at baseline.

The CDR3: CASSMGCGQPQHF. CDR3 nucleotides: TGTGCCAGCAGCATGGGGTGCGGGCAGCCCCAGCATTTT. The chain combines TRBV7-9 with TRBJ1-5; D call uncertain. Germline CDR1 is SEHNR and CDR2 is FQNEAQ (reference sequence). Trimming pared 5 bases from V and 7 bases from J, leaving 12 bases between. This CDR3 contains 13 residues.